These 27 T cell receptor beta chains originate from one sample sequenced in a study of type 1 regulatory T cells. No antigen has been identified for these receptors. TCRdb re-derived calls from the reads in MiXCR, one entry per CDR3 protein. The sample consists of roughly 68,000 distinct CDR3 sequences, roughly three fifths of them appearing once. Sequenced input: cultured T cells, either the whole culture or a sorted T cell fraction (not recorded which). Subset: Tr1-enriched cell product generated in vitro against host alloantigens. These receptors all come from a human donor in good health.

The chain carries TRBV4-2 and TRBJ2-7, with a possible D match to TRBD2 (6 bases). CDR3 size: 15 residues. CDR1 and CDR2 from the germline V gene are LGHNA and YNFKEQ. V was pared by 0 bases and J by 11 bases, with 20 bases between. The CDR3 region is CASSQDLEGTSTKYF. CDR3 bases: TGTGCCAGCAGCCAAGATTTGGAGGGAACCTCAACCAAGTACTTC.

The CDR3 coding sequence is TGTGCCAGCCTTCGGACAGGGGGCCGATTAACTGAAGCTTTCTTT. Translating gives CASLRTGGRLTEAFF. J is TRBJ1-1 and V is TRBV6-2 or TRBV6-3, with 11 nucleotides matching TRBD1. Per germline, CDR1 MNHEY and CDR2 SVGEGT. This CDR3 has 15 amino acids. The ends lost 8 bases at V and 5 bases at J; junction bases unmatched: 10.

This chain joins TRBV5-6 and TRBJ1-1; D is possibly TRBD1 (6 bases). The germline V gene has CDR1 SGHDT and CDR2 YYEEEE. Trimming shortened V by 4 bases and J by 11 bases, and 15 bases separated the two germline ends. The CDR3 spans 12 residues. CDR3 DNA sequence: TGTGCCAGCAGCCGACCAACAGGGAGGGCTTTCTTT. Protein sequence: CASSRPTGRAFF.

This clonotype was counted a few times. The CDR3 region is CAIKPGTTDTQYF. In DNA form, the CDR3 reads TGTGCCATCAAACCAGGGACAACAGATACGCAGTATTTT. The genes are TRBV10-3 and TRBJ2-3, with TRBD1 as a possible D gene (6 bases). Germline values: CDR1 ENHRY, CDR2 SYGVKD. V was trimmed by 7 bases and J by 3 bases, leaving 11 bases between them. The CDR3 length is 13 residues.

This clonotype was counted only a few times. CDR3 residues: CSASSGGGSYEQYF. The CDR3 DNA reads as TGCAGTGCTAGTAGTGGCGGGGGATCCTACGAGCAGTACTTC. The V and J genes are TRBV20-1 and TRBJ2-7; TRBD2 agrees at 7 bases. V trimming: 3 bases; J trimming: 1 base; junction bases outside the gene matches: 6. This CDR3 has 14 residues. Germline-derived CDR1 and CDR2 are DFQATT and SNEGSKA (reference sequence).

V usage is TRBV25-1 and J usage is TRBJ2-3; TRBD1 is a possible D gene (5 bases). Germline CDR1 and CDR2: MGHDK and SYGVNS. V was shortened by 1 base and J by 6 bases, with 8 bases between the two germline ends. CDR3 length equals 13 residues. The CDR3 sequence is CASSELGVDTQYF. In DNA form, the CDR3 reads TGTGCCAGCAGTGAATTAGGGGTCGATACGCAGTATTTT.

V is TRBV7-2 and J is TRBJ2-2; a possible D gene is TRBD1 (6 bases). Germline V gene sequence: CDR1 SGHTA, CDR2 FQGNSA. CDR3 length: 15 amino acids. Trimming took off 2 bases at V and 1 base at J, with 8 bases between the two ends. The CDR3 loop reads CASSLQTGNTGELFF. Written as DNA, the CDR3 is TGTGCCAGCAGCTTACAGACAGGGAACACCGGGGAGCTGTTTTTT.

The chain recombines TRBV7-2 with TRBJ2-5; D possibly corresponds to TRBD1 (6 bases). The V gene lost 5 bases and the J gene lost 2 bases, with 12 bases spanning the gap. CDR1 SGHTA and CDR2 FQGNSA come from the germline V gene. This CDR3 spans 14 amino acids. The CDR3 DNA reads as TGTGCCAGCAGCAGTACAGGGTCACAAGAGACCCAGTACTTC. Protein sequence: CASSSTGSQETQYF.

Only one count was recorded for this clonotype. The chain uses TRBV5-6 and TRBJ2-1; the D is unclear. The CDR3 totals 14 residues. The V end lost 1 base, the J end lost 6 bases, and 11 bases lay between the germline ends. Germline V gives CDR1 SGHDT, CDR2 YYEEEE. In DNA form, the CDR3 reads TGTGCCAGCAGCTTGAGTGCCGGTCCCAATGAGCAGTTCTTC. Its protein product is CASSLSAGPNEQFF.

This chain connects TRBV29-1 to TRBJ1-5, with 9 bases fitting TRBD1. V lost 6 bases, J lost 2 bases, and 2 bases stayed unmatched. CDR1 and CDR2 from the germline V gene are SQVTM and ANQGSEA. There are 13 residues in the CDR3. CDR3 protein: CSVRQGGNQPQHF. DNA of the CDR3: TGCAGCGTGAGACAGGGGGGCAATCAGCCCCAGCATTTT.

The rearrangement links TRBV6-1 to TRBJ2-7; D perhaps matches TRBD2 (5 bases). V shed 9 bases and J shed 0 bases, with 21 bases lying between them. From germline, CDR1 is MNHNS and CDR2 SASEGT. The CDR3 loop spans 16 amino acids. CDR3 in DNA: TGTGCCAGTGAGGTTGTCCGGACTGGGAGCTCCTACGAGCAGTACTTC. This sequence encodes CASEVVRTGSSYEQYF.

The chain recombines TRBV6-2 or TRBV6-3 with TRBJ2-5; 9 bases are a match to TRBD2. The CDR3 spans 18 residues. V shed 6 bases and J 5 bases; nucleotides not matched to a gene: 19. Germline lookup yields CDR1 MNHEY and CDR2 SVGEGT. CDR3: CASRIWPGIAGERETQYF. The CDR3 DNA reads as TGTGCCAGCAGAATATGGCCTGGAATAGCGGGAGAGAGGGAGACCCAGTACTTC.

Here the CDR3 reads CASSFGTSGDIRETQYF. CDR3 bases: TGTGCCAGCAGCTTTGGGACTAGCGGGGACATCCGGGAGACCCAGTACTTC. J is TRBJ2-5 and V is TRBV7-2; the match to TRBD2 covers 13 bases. The CDR3 loop spans 17 amino acids. The J segment lost 5 bases and the V segment lost 3 bases, leaving 9 bases of the junction unmatched. CDR1 SGHTA and CDR2 FQGNSA come from the germline V gene.

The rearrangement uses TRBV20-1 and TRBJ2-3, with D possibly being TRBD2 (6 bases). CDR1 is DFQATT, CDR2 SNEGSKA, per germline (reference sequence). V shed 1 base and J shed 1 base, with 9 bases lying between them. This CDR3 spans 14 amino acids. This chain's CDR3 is CSARALAGTDTQYF. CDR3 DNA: TGCAGTGCTAGAGCTTTAGCGGGCACAGATACGCAGTATTTT.

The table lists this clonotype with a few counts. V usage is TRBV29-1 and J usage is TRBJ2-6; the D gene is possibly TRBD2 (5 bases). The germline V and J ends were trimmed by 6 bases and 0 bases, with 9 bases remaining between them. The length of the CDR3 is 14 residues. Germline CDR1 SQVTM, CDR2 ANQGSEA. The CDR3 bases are TGCAGCGTCCAACGGGACTCTGGGGCCAACGTCCTGACTTTC. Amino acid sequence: CSVQRDSGANVLTF.

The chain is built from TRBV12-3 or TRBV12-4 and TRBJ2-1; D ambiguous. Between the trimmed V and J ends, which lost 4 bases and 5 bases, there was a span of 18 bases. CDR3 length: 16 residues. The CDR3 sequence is CASSSRAELINNEQFF. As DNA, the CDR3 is TGTGCCAGCAGTTCCCGCGCGGAACTGATAAACAATGAGCAGTTCTTC.

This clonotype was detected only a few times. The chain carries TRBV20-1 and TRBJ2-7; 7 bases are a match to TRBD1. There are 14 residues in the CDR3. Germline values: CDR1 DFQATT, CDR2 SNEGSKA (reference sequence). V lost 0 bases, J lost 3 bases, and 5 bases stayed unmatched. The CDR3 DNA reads TGCAGTGCTAGAGATCGAGACAGGGTCTACGAGCAGTACTTC. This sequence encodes CSARDRDRVYEQYF.

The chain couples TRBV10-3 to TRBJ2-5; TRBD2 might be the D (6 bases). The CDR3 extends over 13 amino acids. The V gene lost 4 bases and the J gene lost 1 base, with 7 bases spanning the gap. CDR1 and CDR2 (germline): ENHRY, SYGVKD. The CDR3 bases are TGTGCCATCAGTGGTAGCGGCCAAGAGACCCAGTACTTC. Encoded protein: CAISGSGQETQYF.

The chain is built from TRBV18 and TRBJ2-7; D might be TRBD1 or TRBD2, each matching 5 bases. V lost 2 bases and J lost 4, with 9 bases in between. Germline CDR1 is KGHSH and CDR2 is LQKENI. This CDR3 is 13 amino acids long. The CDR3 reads CASSPGTSYEQYF. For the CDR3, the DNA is TGTGCCAGCTCACCAGGGACGAGTTACGAGCAGTACTTC.

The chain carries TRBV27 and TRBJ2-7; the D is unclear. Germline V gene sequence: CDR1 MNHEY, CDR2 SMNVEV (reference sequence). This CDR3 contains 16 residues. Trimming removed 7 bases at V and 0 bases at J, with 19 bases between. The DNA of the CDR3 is TGTGCCAGCAACCCCCCGCAGGCGCCGAGCTCCTACGAGCAGTACTTC. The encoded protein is CASNPPQAPSSYEQYF.

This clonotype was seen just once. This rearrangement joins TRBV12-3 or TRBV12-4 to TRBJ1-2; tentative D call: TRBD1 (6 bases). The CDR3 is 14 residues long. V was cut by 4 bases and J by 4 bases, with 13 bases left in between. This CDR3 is CASSSWDTLYGYTF. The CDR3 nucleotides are TGTGCCAGCAGTTCCTGGGACACCCTCTATGGCTACACCTTC.

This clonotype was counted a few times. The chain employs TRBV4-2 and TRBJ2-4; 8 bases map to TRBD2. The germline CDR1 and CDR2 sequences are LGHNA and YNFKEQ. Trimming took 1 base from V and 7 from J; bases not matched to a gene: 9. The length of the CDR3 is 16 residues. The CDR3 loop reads CASSQAERGLGNIQYF. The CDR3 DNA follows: TGTGCCAGCAGCCAAGCGGAACGGGGACTAGGCAACATTCAGTACTTC.

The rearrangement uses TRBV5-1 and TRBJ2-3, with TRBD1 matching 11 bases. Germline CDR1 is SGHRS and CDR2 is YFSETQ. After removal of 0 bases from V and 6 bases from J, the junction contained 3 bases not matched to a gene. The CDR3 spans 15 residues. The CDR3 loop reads CASSLAGTGGDTQYF. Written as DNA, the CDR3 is TGCGCCAGCAGCTTGGCCGGGACAGGGGGTGATACGCAGTATTTT.

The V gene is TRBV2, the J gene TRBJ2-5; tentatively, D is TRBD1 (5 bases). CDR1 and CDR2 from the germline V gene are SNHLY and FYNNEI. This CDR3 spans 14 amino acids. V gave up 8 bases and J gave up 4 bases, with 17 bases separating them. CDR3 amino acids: CASSRQGLRETQYF. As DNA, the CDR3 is TGTGCCAGCTCCCGCCAGGGTCTTCGAGAGACCCAGTACTTC.

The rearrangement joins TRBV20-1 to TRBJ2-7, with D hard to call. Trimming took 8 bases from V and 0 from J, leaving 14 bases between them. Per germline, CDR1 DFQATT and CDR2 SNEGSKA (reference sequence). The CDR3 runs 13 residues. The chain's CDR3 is CSLSTLSSYEQYF. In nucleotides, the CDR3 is TGCAGTCTAAGTACACTGAGCTCCTACGAGCAGTACTTC.

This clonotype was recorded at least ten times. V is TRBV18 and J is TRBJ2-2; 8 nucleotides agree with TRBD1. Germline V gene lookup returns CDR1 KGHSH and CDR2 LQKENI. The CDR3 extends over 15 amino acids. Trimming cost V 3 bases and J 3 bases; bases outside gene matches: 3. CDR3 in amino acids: CASSPAGGDTGELFF. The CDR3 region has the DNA TGTGCCAGCTCACCGGCAGGGGGCGACACCGGGGAGCTGTTTTTT.

The CDR3 sequence is CASSPWTSGDYNEQFF. CDR3 bases: TGTGCCAGCAGTCCCTGGACTAGCGGGGATTACAATGAGCAGTTCTTC. This chain links TRBV27 with TRBJ2-1; 12 bases map to TRBD2. The ends lost 5 bases at V and 4 bases at J; junction bases unmatched: 6. The CDR3 sequence is 16 residues long. Germline V gene lookup returns CDR1 MNHEY and CDR2 SMNVEV (reference sequence).